This T cell receptor beta chain was recorded in a study of T cells in Graves' hyperthyroidism and ophthalmopathy. V gave up 1 base and J gave up 2 bases, with 6 bases separating them. Germline V CDR1 and CDR2: DFQATT, SNEGSKA (reference sequence). CDR3 length: 13 residues. Researchers amplified the TCR beta CDR3 regions from RNA transcripts. The HTBI primer set drove a first-round RT-PCR of the TCR CDR3. A single record per CDR3 protein comes from TCRdb applying MiXCR to the multiplex PCR reads. The sample shows about 500,000 distinct CDR3 sequences, 15% to 20% of them seen only once. This chain links TRBV20-1 with TRBJ1-5; D gene uncertain. Sequences were obtained from blood. This sequence was found in a woman aged 25 to 39 with Graves' ophthalmopathy. The chain's CDR3 is CSARGWGNQPQHF. The CDR3 coding sequence is TGCAGTGCTAGAGGGTGGGGCAATCAGCCCCAGCATTTT.